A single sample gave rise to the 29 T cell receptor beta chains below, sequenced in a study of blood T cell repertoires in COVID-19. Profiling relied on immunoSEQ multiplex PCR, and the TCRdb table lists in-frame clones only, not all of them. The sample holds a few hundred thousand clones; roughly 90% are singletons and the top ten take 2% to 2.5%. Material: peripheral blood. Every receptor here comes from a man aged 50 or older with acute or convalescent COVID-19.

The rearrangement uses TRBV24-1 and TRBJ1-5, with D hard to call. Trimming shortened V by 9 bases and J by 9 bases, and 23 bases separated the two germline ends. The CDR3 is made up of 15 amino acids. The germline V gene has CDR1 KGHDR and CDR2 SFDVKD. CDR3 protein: CATEINSHRYGPQHF. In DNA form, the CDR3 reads TGTGCCACCGAGATAAATTCCCACCGTTATGGGCCCCAGCATTTT.

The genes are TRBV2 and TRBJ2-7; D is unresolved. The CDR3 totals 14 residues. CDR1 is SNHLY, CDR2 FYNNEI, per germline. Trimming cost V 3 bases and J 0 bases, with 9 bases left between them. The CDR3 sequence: CASSDELISYEQYF. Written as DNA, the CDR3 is TGTGCCAGCAGTGATGAGTTAATCTCCTACGAGCAGTACTTC.

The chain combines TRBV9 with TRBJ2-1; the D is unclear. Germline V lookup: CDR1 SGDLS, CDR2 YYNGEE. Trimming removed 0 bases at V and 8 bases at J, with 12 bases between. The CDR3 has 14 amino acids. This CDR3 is CASSVGVTADEQFF. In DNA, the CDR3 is TGTGCCAGCAGCGTAGGAGTCACGGCGGATGAGCAGTTCTTC.

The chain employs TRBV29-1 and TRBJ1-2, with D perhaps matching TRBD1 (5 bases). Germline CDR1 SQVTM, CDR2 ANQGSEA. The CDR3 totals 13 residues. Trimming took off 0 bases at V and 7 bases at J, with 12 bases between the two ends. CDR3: CSVEDRQGLGYTF. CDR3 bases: TGCAGCGTTGAAGATCGGCAGGGCCTTGGCTACACCTTC.

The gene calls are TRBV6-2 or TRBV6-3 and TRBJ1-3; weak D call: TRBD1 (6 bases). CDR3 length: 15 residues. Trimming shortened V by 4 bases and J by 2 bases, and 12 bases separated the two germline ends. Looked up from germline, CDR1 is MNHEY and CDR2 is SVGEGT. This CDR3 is CASSSSGQTGNTIYF. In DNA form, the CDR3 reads TGTGCCAGCAGTTCTTCCGGACAGACTGGAAACACCATATATTTT.

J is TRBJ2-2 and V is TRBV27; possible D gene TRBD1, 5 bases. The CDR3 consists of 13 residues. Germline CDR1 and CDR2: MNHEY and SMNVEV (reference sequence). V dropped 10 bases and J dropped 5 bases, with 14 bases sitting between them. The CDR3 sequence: CATASRGTGELFF. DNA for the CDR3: TGTGCCACCGCTAGTAGGGGTACCGGGGAGCTGTTTTTT.

CDR3 in amino acids: CASSEPAGSLFF. CDR3 DNA sequence: TGTGCCAGCAGTGAGCCGGCGGGGTCTCTGTTTTTT. The chain joins TRBV12-3 or TRBV12-4 to TRBJ1-4; D ambiguous. V shed 5 bases and J shed 14 bases, with 15 bases lying between them. The CDR3 is 12 amino acids.

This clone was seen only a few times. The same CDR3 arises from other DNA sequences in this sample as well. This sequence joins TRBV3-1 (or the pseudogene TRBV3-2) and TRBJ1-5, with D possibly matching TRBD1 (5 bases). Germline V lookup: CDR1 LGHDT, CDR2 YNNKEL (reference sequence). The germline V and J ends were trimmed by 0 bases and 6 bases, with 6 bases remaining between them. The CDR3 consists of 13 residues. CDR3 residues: CASSQDRGQPQHF. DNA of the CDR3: TGTGCCAGCAGCCAAGATAGGGGTCAGCCCCAGCATTTT.

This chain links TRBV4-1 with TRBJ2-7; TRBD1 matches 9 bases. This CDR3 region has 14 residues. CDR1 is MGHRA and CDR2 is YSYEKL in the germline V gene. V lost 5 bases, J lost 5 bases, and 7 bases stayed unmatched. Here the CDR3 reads CASSSRTGVNEQYF. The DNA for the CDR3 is TGCGCCAGCAGCTCCCGGACAGGGGTAAACGAGCAGTACTTC.

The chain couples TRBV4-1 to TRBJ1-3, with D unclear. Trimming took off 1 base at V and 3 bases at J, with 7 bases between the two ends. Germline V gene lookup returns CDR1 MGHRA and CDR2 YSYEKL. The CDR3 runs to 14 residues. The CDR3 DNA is TGCGCCAGCAGCCAAGGTCGGGTTGGAAACACCATATATTTT. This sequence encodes CASSQGRVGNTIYF.

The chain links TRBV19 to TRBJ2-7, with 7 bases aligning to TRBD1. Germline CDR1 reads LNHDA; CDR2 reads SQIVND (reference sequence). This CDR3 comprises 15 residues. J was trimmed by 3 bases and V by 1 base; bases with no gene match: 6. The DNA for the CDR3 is TGTGCCAGTAGTATAGGGGGACAGCCTAGCTACGAGCAGTACTTC. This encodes CASSIGGQPSYEQYF.

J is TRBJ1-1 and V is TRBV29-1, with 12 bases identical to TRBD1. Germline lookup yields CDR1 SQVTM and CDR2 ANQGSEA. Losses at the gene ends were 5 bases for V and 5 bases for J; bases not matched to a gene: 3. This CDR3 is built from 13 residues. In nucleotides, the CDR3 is TGCAGCGTTCGGGACAGGGGGCGAACTGAAGCTTTCTTT. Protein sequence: CSVRDRGRTEAFF.

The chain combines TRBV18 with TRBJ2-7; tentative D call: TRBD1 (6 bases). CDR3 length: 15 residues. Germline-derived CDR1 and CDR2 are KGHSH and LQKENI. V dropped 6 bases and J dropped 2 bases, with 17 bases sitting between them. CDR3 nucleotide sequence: TGTGCCAGCTCCCGGGAAGGACAGATACCCTACGAGCAGTACTTC. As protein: CASSREGQIPYEQYF.

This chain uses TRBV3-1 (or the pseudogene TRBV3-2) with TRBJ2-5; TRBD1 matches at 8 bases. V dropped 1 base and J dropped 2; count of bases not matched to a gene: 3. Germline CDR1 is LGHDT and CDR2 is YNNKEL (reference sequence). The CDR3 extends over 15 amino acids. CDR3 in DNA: TGTGCCAGCAGCCAAGTTGGGACAGGACAAGAGACCCAGTACTTC. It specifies CASSQVGTGQETQYF.

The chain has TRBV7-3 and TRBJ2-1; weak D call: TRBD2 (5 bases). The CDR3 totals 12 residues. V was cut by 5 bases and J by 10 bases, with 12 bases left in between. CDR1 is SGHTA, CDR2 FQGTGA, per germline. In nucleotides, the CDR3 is TGTGCCAGCAGCCCCGAGCCGGGGGAGCAGTTCTTC. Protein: CASSPEPGEQFF.

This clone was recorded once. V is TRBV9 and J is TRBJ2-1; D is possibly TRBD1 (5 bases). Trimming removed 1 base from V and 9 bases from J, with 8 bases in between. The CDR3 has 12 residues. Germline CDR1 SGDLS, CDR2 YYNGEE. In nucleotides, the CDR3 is TGTGCCAGCAGCGTATCCCAGGGTGAGCAGTTCTTC. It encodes CASSVSQGEQFF. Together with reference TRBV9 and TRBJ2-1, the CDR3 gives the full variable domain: DSGVTQTPKHLITATGQRVTLRCSPRSGDLSVYWYQQSLDQGLQFLIQYYNGEERAKGNILERFSAQQFPDLHSELNLSSLELGDSALYFCASSVSQGEQFFGPGTRLTVL.

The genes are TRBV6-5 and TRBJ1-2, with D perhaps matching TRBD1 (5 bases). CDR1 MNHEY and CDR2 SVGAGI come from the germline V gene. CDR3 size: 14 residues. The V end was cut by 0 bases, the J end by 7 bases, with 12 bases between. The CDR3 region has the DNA TGTGCCAGCAGTTACTCGGGGGGTTCTAGTGGCTACACCTTC. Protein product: CASSYSGGSSGYTF.

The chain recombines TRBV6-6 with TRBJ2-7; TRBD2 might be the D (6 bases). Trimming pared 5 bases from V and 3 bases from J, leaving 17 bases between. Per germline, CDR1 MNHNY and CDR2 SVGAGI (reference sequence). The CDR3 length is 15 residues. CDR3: CASSLRGVFLYEQYF. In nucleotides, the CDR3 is TGTGCCAGCAGTCTTCGCGGGGTCTTTCTCTACGAGCAGTACTTC.

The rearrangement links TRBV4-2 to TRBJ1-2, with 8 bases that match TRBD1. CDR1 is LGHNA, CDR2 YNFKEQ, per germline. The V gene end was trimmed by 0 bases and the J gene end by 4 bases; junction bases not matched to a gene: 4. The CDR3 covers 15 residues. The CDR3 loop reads CASSQDSTGVYGYTF. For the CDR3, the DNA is TGTGCCAGCAGCCAAGATTCGACAGGGGTCTATGGCTACACCTTC.

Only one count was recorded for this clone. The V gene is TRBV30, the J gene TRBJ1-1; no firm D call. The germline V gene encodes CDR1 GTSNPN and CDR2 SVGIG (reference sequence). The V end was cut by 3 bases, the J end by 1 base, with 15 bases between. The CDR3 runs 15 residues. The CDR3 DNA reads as TGTGCCTGGAGGCGTGGGCATAGGTGGAACACTGAAGCTTTCTTT. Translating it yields CAWRRGHRWNTEAFF.

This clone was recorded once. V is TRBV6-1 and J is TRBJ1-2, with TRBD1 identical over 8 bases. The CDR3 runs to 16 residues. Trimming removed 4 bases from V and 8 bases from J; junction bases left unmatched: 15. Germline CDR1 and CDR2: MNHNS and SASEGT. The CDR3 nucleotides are TGTGCCAGCAGTGCGAGACAGGGGTTCTTAGTAGAGGGCTACACCTTC. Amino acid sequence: CASSARQGFLVEGYTF.

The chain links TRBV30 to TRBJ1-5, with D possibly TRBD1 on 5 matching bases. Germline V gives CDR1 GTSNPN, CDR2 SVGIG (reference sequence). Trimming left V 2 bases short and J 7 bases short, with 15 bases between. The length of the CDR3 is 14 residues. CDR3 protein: CAWSLGRAQQPQHF. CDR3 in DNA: TGTGCCTGGAGTTTGGGCAGGGCACAGCAGCCCCAGCATTTT.

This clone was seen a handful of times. CDR3 sequence reads: CASSPNQGAGTEAFF. CDR3 nucleotides: TGTGCCAGCTCACCGAATCAGGGGGCAGGCACTGAAGCTTTCTTT. This chain uses TRBV18 with TRBJ1-1; 8 bases fit TRBD1. Trimming at V came to 3 bases and at J to 4 bases, leaving 7 bases not matched to a gene. Germline CDR1 reads KGHSH; CDR2 reads LQKENI. The length of the CDR3 is 15 residues. Based on the CDR3 plus reference TRBV18 and TRBJ1-1, the full variable domain is NAGVMQNPRHLVRRRGQEARLRCSPMKGHSHVYWYRQLPEEGLKFMVYLQKENIIDESGMPKERFSAEFPKEGPSILRIQQVVRGDSAAYFCASSPNQGAGTEAFFGQGTRLTVV.

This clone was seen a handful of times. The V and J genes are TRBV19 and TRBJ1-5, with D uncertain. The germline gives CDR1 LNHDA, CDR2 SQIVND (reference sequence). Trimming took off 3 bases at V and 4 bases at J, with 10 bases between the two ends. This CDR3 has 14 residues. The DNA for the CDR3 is TGTGCCAGTAGTATGGAGCGTTCTAATCAGCCCCAGCATTTT. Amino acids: CASSMERSNQPQHF.

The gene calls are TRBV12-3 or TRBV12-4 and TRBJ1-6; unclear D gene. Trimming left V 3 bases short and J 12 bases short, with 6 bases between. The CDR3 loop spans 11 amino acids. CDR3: CASSFRGPLHF. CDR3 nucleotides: TGTGCCAGCAGTTTCAGAGGACCCCTCCACTTT.

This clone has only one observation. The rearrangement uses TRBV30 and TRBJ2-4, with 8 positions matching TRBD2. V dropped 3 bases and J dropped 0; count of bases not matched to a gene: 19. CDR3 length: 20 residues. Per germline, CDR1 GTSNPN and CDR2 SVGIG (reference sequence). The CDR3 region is CAWSPPPGRGAGLAKNIQYF. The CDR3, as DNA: TGTGCCTGGAGCCCCCCCCCGGGGCGGGGGGCTGGGTTAGCCAAAAACATTCAGTACTTC.

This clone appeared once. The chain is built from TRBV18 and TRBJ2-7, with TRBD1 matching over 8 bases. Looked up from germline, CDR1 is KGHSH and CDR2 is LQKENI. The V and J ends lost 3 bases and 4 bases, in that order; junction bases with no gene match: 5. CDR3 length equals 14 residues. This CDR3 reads CASSPRTGMYEQYF. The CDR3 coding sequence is TGTGCCAGCTCACCTCGGACAGGGATGTACGAGCAGTACTTC.

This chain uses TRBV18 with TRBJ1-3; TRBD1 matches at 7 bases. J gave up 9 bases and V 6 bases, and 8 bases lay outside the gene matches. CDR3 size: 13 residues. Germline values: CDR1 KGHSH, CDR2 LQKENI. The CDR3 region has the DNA TGTGCCAGCTCCTCGGGACAGTTGAGCACCATATATTTT. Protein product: CASSSGQLSTIYF.

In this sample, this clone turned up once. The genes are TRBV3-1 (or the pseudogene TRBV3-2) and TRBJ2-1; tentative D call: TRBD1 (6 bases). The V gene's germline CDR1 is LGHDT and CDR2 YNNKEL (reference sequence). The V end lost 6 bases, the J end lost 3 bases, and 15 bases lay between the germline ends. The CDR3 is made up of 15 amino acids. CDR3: CASSPRTGIYNEQFF. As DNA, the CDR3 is TGTGCCAGCAGTCCCCGTACAGGGATCTACAATGAGCAGTTCTTC.